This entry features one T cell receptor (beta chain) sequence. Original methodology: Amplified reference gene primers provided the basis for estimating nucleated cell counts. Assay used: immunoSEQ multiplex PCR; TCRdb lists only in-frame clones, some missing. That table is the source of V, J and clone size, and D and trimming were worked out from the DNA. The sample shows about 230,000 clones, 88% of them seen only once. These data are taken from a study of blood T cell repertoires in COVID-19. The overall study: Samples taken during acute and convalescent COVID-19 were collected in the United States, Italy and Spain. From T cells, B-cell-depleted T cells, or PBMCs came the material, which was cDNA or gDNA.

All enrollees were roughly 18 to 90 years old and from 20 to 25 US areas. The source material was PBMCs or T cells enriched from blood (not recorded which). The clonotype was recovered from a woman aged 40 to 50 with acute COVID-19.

The CDR3 DNA is TGTGCCAGCAGCTCCCGTCCCGGGACAGGGGAAAGATTAGAGAATGAGCAGTTCTTC. It yields the protein CASSSRPGTGERLENEQFF. V and J are TRBV9 and TRBJ2-1; 10 bases line up with TRBD1. V gave up 4 bases and J gave up 7 bases; unmatched junction bases: 20. The CDR3 loop spans 19 amino acids. The germline gives CDR1 SGDLS, CDR2 YYNGEE.